The 22 T cell receptor beta chains in this list originate from one sample, sequenced in a study of tumor-infiltrating lymphocytes in primary liver carcinoma. The source of the blood RNA was unsorted whole blood, and germline DNA was extracted as well. Constant-region priming of 500 ng total RNA yielded TCR beta cDNA. The TCR beta library was amplified through three nested multiplex PCR rounds in a modified ARM-PCR procedure. Researchers ran the first two PCR rounds for roughly 10 cycles each with TRBV1-TRBV30 forward primers and a C-beta reverse primer. TCRdb reprocessed the multiplex PCR reads via MiXCR and lists one record per CDR3 protein. The sample records almost 200,000 distinct CDR3 sequences, 65% being singletons. The sample taken for sequencing was peripheral blood. The receptors come from a woman aged 60-75 years with primary liver carcinoma and hepatitis B virus infection.

This chain joins TRBV6-6 and TRBJ1-3; D is ambiguous. Trimming took 6 bases from V and 6 from J, leaving 12 bases between them. Germline V gene lookup returns CDR1 MNHNY and CDR2 SVGAGI (reference sequence). This CDR3 spans 13 amino acids. The CDR3 sequence is CASSSGFENTIYF. The CDR3, as DNA: TGTGCCAGCAGCTCGGGTTTTGAAAACACCATATATTTT.

For this clonotype: At one of its ends the junction is not consistent with the germline gene, which may arise from a read error. The chain employs TRBV29-1 and TRBJ2-7; D gene unclear. The germline CDR1 and CDR2 sequences are SQVTM and ANQGSEA. This CDR3 region has 15 residues. The CDR3 DNA sequence: TGCAGCGTTGAAGAAGTGACACCAGGCTCCCACGAGCAGTACTTC. Its translation is CSVEEVTPGSHEQYF.

This clonotype was seen a few times. The rearrangement links TRBV7-9 to TRBJ1-2; D is ambiguous. V lost 5 bases to trimming and J lost 2 bases, with 9 bases between them. The germline V gene has CDR1 SEHNR and CDR2 FQNEAQ (reference sequence). The CDR3 contains 13 residues. This CDR3 is CASSPARNYGYTF. The CDR3 DNA sequence: TGTGCCAGCAGCCCAGCACGGAACTATGGCTACACCTTC. Filled out from reference TRBV7-9 and TRBJ1-2, the complete variable domain reads DTGVSQNPRHKITKRGQNVTFRCDPISEHNRLYWYRQTLGQGPEFLTYFQNEAQLEKSRLLSDRFSAERPKGSFSTLEIQRTEQGDSAMYLCASSPARNYGYTFGSGTRLTVV.

As regards this clonotype: One end of the junction fails to match germline, which may point to a read error. The rearrangement joins TRBV11-1 to TRBJ2-7; D is possibly TRBD2 (5 bases). CDR1 SGHAT and CDR2 FQDESV come from the germline V gene (reference sequence). The CDR3 consists of 14 residues. CDR3 sequence: CSSSFSGSNHEHYF. For the CDR3, the DNA is TGTTCTAGCAGCTTCAGTGGGAGCAACCACGAGCACTACTTC.

The V and J genes are TRBV28 and TRBJ1-2; no firm D call. Trimming pared 7 bases from V and 8 bases from J, leaving 14 bases between. Germline V gives CDR1 MDHEN, CDR2 SYDVKM. The length of the CDR3 is 12 residues. The CDR3 here is CASTSLRRGYTF. CDR3 nucleotide sequence: TGTGCCAGCACTTCCCTAAGGCGCGGCTACACCTTC.

Comment on this clonotype: Germline and junction disagree at one end, which may indicate a read error. The genes are TRBV11-3 and TRBJ2-1, with 10 bases that match TRBD1. The germline CDR1 and CDR2 sequences are SGHNT and YENEEA. This CDR3 has 15 amino acids. The CDR3 nucleotides are TGTGCCAGCGCAGACAGGGGGCGAACGGGGAATGAGCAACTCTTC. As protein: CASADRGRTGNEQLF. Variable domain in full (rest from reference TRBV11-3 and TRBJ2-1): EAGVVQSPRYKIIEKKQPVAFWCNPISGHNTLYWYLQNLGQGPELLIRYENEEAVDDSQLPKDRFSAERLKGVDSTLKIQPAELGDSAVYLCASADRGRTGNEQLFGPGTRLTVL.

In this sample, this clonotype turned up a few times. J is TRBJ2-2 and V is TRBV4-1, with 8 nucleotides matching TRBD1. V shed 2 bases, J shed 5 bases, and the junction held 10 bases outside the gene matches. Germline CDR1 and CDR2: MGHRA and YSYEKL. The CDR3 has 17 residues. The CDR3 is CASSQPPTGEGTGELFF. The CDR3 DNA reads TGCGCCAGCAGCCAACCACCGACAGGGGAAGGGACCGGGGAGCTGTTTTTT.

Regarding this clonotype: At one boundary the junction diverges from the germline segment, which might be a read error. This chain links TRBV14 with TRBJ1-5, with 7 bases lining up with TRBD1. The CDR3 totals 16 residues. Germline CDR1 reads SGHDN; CDR2 reads FVKESK. The CDR3 coding sequence is TGTGCCAGCAGTCCAGGGGGGCGAGGGAGCAAACAGCCCCAGCATTTT. Translating gives CASSPGGRGSKQPQHF.

The V gene is TRBV11-1, the J gene TRBJ2-7, with 7 bases lining up with TRBD1. This CDR3 comprises 14 residues. CDR1 SGHAT and CDR2 FQDESV come from the germline V gene (reference sequence). V shed 8 bases and J 7 bases; nucleotides not matched to a gene: 14. The CDR3 DNA reads TGTGCCAGCGACTTAATTGCAGGGGGACGGGAGCAGTACTTC. Amino acids: CASDLIAGGREQYF.

CDR3 protein: CASCSAGFTDTQYF. The CDR3 DNA reads as TGTGCCAGCTGCTCGGCAGGATTCACAGATACGCAGTATTTT. The chain uses TRBV11-2 and TRBJ2-3; D is unresolved. V lost 8 bases, J lost 2 bases, and 14 bases lay in between. The CDR3 has 14 residues. Per germline, CDR1 SGHAT and CDR2 FQNNGV.

The rearrangement links TRBV5-4 to TRBJ2-1, with D possibly being TRBD1 (6 bases). The V gene lost 0 bases and the J gene lost 6 bases, with 16 bases spanning the gap. Germline lookup yields CDR1 SGHNT and CDR2 YYREEE (reference sequence). The CDR3 totals 16 residues. The CDR3 protein is CASSLALTGGLNEQFF. DNA of the CDR3: TGTGCCAGCAGCTTGGCCCTCACTGGGGGCCTCAATGAGCAGTTCTTC.

On this clonotype: This sequence may be a read error, since a much larger clone differs from it by one base. The CDR3 region has the DNA TGCAGCGTTGCCGGACAGATCAATCAGCCCCAGCATTTT. Protein: CSVAGQINQPQHF. This chain uses TRBV29-1 with TRBJ1-5; D is possibly TRBD1 (6 bases). The V and J ends lost 4 bases and 3 bases respectively, with 10 bases between them. Looked up from germline, CDR1 is SQVTM and CDR2 is ANQGSEA. This CDR3 spans 13 amino acids.

This sequence joins TRBV11-2 and TRBJ1-2, with 7 bases lining up with TRBD1. Germline V gene sequence: CDR1 SGHAT, CDR2 FQNNGV. The CDR3 contains 17 residues. V lost 6 bases to trimming and J lost 4 bases; unmatched junction nucleotides: 17. This chain's CDR3 is CASSPLPDRVRIYGYTF. Here the CDR3 DNA reads TGTGCCAGCAGTCCCTTGCCTGACAGGGTGCGAATCTATGGCTACACCTTC. The entire variable domain, with the rest obtained from reference TRBV11-2 and TRBJ1-2, is as follows: EAGVAQSPRYKIIEKRQSVAFWCNPISGHATLYWYQQILGQGPKLLIQFQNNGVVDDSQLPKDRFSAERLKGVDSTLKIQPAKLEDSAVYLCASSPLPDRVRIYGYTFGSGTRLTVV.

The CDR3 sequence is CASSSPTEGIGYTF. The CDR3, as DNA: TGTGCCAGCAGCTCCCCGACAGAGGGCATTGGCTACACCTTC. The rearrangement links TRBV11-3 to TRBJ1-2; a possible D gene is TRBD1 (5 bases). This CDR3 has 14 residues. From germline, CDR1 is SGHNT and CDR2 YENEEA. Trimming removed 4 bases at V and 7 bases at J, with 16 bases between.

Remarks on this clonotype: This may be a read error, as it is one base from a much larger clone. The chain links TRBV6-6 to TRBJ2-7; weak D call: TRBD2 (5 bases). V lost 8 bases, J lost 5 bases, and 10 bases lay in between. Germline-derived CDR1 and CDR2 are MNHNY and SVGAGI (reference sequence). The CDR3 extends over 11 amino acids. CDR3 amino acids: CASGRGNEQYF. The CDR3 nucleotides are TGTGCCAGCGGTCGGGGTAACGAGCAGTACTTC.

Turning to this clonotype: A junction end diverges from the germline sequence, so it may reflect a read error. V usage is TRBV11-3 and J usage is TRBJ2-3; weak D call: TRBD1 (6 bases). Germline CDR1 reads SGHNT; CDR2 reads YENEEA. The CDR3 sequence is 15 residues long. The CDR3 spells CDSNQQGSTTDTQYF. In nucleotides, the CDR3 is TGTGACAGCAACCAACAGGGTTCGACCACAGATACGCAGTATTTT.

Of note for this clonotype: This CDR3 is missing its conserved last phenylalanine or tryptophan, likely due to a read error. The rearrangement uses TRBV5-4 and TRBJ2-1, with TRBD2 identical over 7 bases. V trimming: 1 base; J trimming: 5 bases; junction bases outside the gene matches: 15. This CDR3 contains 18 residues. Germline CDR1 SGHNT, CDR2 YYREEE (reference sequence). The CDR3 loop is CASSLTAGLVSIHNEQFL. Written as DNA, the CDR3 is TGTGCCAGCAGCTTGACGGCAGGACTAGTTTCAATTCACAATGAGCAGTTCCTC.

This clonotype was detected only a few times. This chain links TRBV30 with TRBJ2-1, with 7 bases lining up with TRBD2. The CDR3 loop spans 14 amino acids. Germline lookup yields CDR1 GTSNPN and CDR2 SVGIG (reference sequence). The ends lost 8 bases at V and 12 bases at J; junction bases unmatched: 19. The CDR3 reads CALRLAGDRGGQFF. In DNA form, the CDR3 reads TGTGCCCTCCGATTGGCGGGAGATAGGGGCGGGCAGTTCTTC. Filled out from reference TRBV30 and TRBJ2-1, the complete variable domain reads SQTIHQWPATLVQPVGSPLSLECTVEGTSNPNLYWYRQAAGRGLQLLFYSVGIGQISSEVPQNLSASRPQDRQFILSSKKLLLSDSGFYLCALRLAGDRGGQFFGPGTRLTVL.

The sample holds many counts of this clonotype. The chain joins TRBV12-3 or TRBV12-4 to TRBJ2-7; D gene ambiguous. V was shortened by 3 bases and J by 7 bases, with 10 bases between the two germline ends. The CDR3 contains 12 residues. The CDR3 bases are TGTGCCAGCAGTTTTCGGGCGCGGGAGCAGTACTTC. It codes for CASSFRAREQYF.

This clonotype has more than one count but fewer than ten. The CDR3 region is CASTREGEQFF. Written as DNA, the CDR3 is TGTGCCAGCACTCGAGAGGGTGAGCAGTTCTTC. The rearrangement links TRBV28 to TRBJ2-1; D may be TRBD2 (5 bases). The CDR3 has 11 residues. Trimming shortened V by 7 bases and J by 9 bases, and 10 bases separated the two germline ends. The germline CDR1 and CDR2 sequences are MDHEN and SYDVKM. Looking up the rest from reference TRBV28 and TRBJ2-1 gives the full variable domain: DVKVTQSSRYLVKRTGEKVFLECVQDMDHENMFWYRQDPGLGLRLIYFSYDVKMKEKGDIPEGYSVSREKKERFSLILESASTNQTSMYLCASTREGEQFFGPGTRLTVL.

Worth noting for this clonotype: Relative to the germline gene, one junction end is altered; a read error may explain this. The CDR3 bases are TGTGCCACCCGGGGGGAGCGGGAGGGCTACGAGCGGTACTTC. Residues: CATRGEREGYERYF. The V gene is TRBV10-3, the J gene TRBJ2-7; 10 nucleotides align to TRBD2. Germline CDR1 and CDR2: ENHRY and SYGVKD. This CDR3 comprises 14 residues.

This clonotype appeared many times. The chain is built from TRBV12-3 or TRBV12-4 and TRBJ2-7; D is uncertain. Trimming left V 1 base short and J 3 bases short, with 10 bases between. This CDR3 contains 14 residues. CDR3 protein: CASSLGVVDYEQYF. The CDR3 region has the DNA TGTGCCAGCAGTTTAGGGGTAGTAGACTACGAGCAGTACTTC.